The rows below give T cell receptor beta chains drawn from one sample of a study of OX40 agonist ivuxolimab in advanced cancers. Generated by immunoSEQ multiplex PCR, the TCRdb table keeps only in-frame clones and is missing some. The table has about 46,000 clones, 88% seen once; the top ten hold roughly 50%. This sample comprised CD4+ or CD8+ T cells sorted from blood, obtained in a trial of the OX40 agonist ivuxolimab. The source is an adult with an advanced solid tumor such as melanoma, head and neck, liver or kidney cancer. Both conserved end residues are part of each CDR3. Each record gives: V gene, D gene, J gene, clone size, CDR3 DNA, CDR3 protein. A D gene is named only where the DNA matches it firmly. A row's size may be missing; if present it is once, few, many or a size class.

TRBV29-1,.,TRBJ1-2,.,TGCAGCGTTGCCGGCGTTATCGGCTACACCTTC,CSVAGVIGYTF
TRBV4-1,TRBD2,TRBJ2-7,.,TGCGCCAGCAGCCAAGTGGGAGGACTAGCGGGCACCGCGGAGCAGTACTTC,CASSQVGGLAGTAEQYF
TRBV7-2,TRBD1,TRBJ1-1,.,TGTGCCAGCAGCTTAGCCGGGACAGGGGTCACTGAAGCTTTCTTT,CASSLAGTGVTEAFF
TRBV7-6,.,TRBJ2-7,.,TGTGCCAGCAGCCCCAGGGGAGAGCGGTACGAGCAGTACTTC,CASSPRGERYEQYF
TRBV5-4,.,TRBJ1-1,.,TGTGCCAGCAGCGGATCAATGAACACTGAAGCTTTCTTT,CASSGSMNTEAFF
TRBV5-1,.,TRBJ1-1,.,TGCGCCAGCAGCTGGGGACAAACTGAAGCTTTCTTT,CASSWGQTEAFF
TRBV28,.,TRBJ2-7,.,TGTGCCAGCAGTTTGGGGGGTACCGAGCAGTACTTC,CASSLGGTEQYF
TRBV5-1,.,TRBJ2-5,.,TGCGCCAGCAGCTTTGGGGGGGCCCAAGAGACCCAGTACTTC,CASSFGGAQETQYF
TRBV4-3,.,TRBJ1-4,.,TGCGCCAGCAGCCAAGAACGGGCAGCGGGAGGCGAAAAACTGTTTTTT,CASSQERAAGGEKLFF
TRBV5-5,.,TRBJ1-1,.,TGTGCCAGCAGCTTGGGGGCGGGGAGGGAGGCTTTCTTT,CASSLGAGREAFF
TRBV9,.,TRBJ1-2,.,TGTGCCAGCAGTCCCATGGACAGCCCCTATGGCTACACCTTC,CASSPMDSPYGYTF
TRBV9,TRBD1,TRBJ2-7,once,TGTGCCAGCAGCGTAACCGACAGGGCCGACGAGCAGTACTTC,CASSVTDRADEQYF
TRBV4-1,.,TRBJ2-7,.,TGCGCCAGCAGCCAAGAACCGGCCCGCTTCTCCTACGAGCAGTACTTC,CASSQEPARFSYEQYF
TRBV19,.,TRBJ1-1,.,TGTGCCAGTAGTGTCTCGGGGGTTGGCACTGAAGCTTTCTTT,CASSVSGVGTEAFF
TRBV7-2,.,TRBJ2-2,.,TGTGCCAGCAGCCCTACCGGTTTCACCGGGGAGCTGTTTTTT,CASSPTGFTGELFF
TRBV13,.,TRBJ2-7,.,TGTGCCAGCAGCTTACAGAATTACGAGCAGTACTTC,CASSLQNYEQYF
TRBV5-6,TRBD1,TRBJ2-7,.,TGTGCCAGCAGCTTGGACAGGGGTCGCTACGAGCAGTACTTC,CASSLDRGRYEQYF
TRBV10-3,.,TRBJ1-3,.,TGTGCCATCAGTGAGTCCTGGCAGAGCTCTGGAAACACCATATATTTT,CAISESWQSSGNTIYF
TRBV10-1,.,TRBJ1-1,.,TGCGCCAGCAGTGATCGACCGGGAGCGAACACTGAAGCTTTCTTT,CASSDRPGANTEAFF
TRBV6-1,.,TRBJ2-1,.,TGTGCCAGCAGTGATCGGAATCGGGGTAATGAGCAGTTCTTC,CASSDRNRGNEQFF
TRBV6-6,.,TRBJ1-6,.,TGTGCCAGTAGCCCCCAACTGGGCACCTATAATTCACCCCTCCACTTT,CASSPQLGTYNSPLHF
TRBV11-2,.,TRBJ2-1,.,TGTGCCAGCAGCTTAGATAGTCTAAAATACAATGAGCAGTTCTTC,CASSLDSLKYNEQFF
TRBV6-5,.,TRBJ2-1,.,TGTGCCAGCAGTTACCTGGGTGGGAACAATGAGCAGTTCTTC,CASSYLGGNNEQFF
TRBV29-1,.,TRBJ1-6,.,TGCAGCGTACAGGGCTCCTATAATTCACCCCTCCACTTT,CSVQGSYNSPLHF
TRBV19,.,TRBJ1-1,.,TGTGCCAGTAGTATAACAGGGCAGAACACTGAAGCTTTCTTT,CASSITGQNTEAFF
TRBV5-1,.,TRBJ1-1,once,TGCGCCAGCAGCTTGGTAGACAGCCCGAACACTGAAGCTTTCTTT,CASSLVDSPNTEAFF
TRBV7-9,.,TRBJ2-5,.,TGTGCCAGCAGCTTAGACGGGGTCGCGACCCAGTACTTC,CASSLDGVATQYF
TRBV6-5,.,TRBJ2-2,once,TGTGCCAGCAGCAGGGCAGAGAACACCGGGGAGCTGTTTTTT,CASSRAENTGELFF
TRBV6-1,TRBD2,TRBJ2-2,.,TGTGCCAGCAGTGAGAAAGTAGCGGGCGGCGGGGAGCTGTTTTTT,CASSEKVAGGGELFF
TRBV5-1,.,TRBJ2-1,.,TGCGCCAGCAGACCGGGACATACCTACAATGAGCAGTTCTTC,CASRPGHTYNEQFF
TRBV5-1,.,TRBJ2-5,.,TGCGCCAGCAAAAGGGTTACAGGGCAAGAGACCCAGTACTTC,CASKRVTGQETQYF
TRBV13,.,TRBJ2-2,.,TGTGCCAGCAGCTTATCGAGCGGGGAGCTGTTTTTT,CASSLSSGELFF
TRBV28,TRBD2,TRBJ2-5,.,TGTGCCAGCAGTTTTGTTCTAGCGGGGGAGACCCAGTACTTC,CASSFVLAGETQYF
TRBV4-2,.,TRBJ2-1,.,TGTGCCAGCAGCCAAGGGGGTGAGCAGTTCTTC,CASSQGGEQFF
TRBV4-1,.,TRBJ2-5,.,TGCGCCAGCAGCCTGGACTATAAAGAGACCCAGTACTTC,CASSLDYKETQYF
TRBV6-1,.,TRBJ1-5,many,TGTGCCAGCAGTGATAGTACAGGGCCCCAGCATTTT,CASSDSTGPQHF
TRBV19,.,TRBJ1-1,few,TGTGCCAGTAGCGATGAGGGGTTGTTACACACTGAAGCTTTCTTT,CASSDEGLLHTEAFF
TRBV5-8,TRBD2,TRBJ2-1,.,TGTGCCAGCAGCTTGGGGGGACTAGCGGGAGGCAATGAGCAGTTCTTC,CASSLGGLAGGNEQFF
TRBV11-3,.,TRBJ2-7,.,TGTGCCAGCAGCTTGCGGAACGGGGCCTACGAGCAGTACTTC,CASSLRNGAYEQYF
TRBV2,TRBD1,TRBJ1-5,.,TGTGCCAGCGGCAGGTCAGGGGGCAACGGCAATCAGCCCCAGCATTTT,CASGRSGGNGNQPQHF
TRBV5-4,TRBD2,TRBJ2-5,.,TGTGCCAGCAGCTTTCTAGCGGGCTCACAAGAGACCCAGTACTTC,CASSFLAGSQETQYF
TRBV9,.,TRBJ2-3,.,TGTGCCAGCAGCGTAGTCGGGGGCACAGATACGCAGTATTTT,CASSVVGGTDTQYF
TRBV7-8,.,TRBJ1-1,.,TGTGCCAGCAGCATAGCCTTTAATGAAGCTTTCTTT,CASSIAFNEAFF
TRBV5-4,TRBD1,TRBJ1-3,.,TGTGCCAGCAGCCCGGCCGGACAGGGGTCTGGAAACACCATATATTTT,CASSPAGQGSGNTIYF
TRBV28,TRBD1,TRBJ1-1,few,TGTGCCAGCAGCGCAGGACAGGGCTACACTGAAGCTTTCTTT,CASSAGQGYTEAFF
TRBV7-2,.,TRBJ1-3,.,TGTGCCAGCAGCTTAGAAGGATTTTTAAGCAACACCATATATTTT,CASSLEGFLSNTIYF
TRBV13,.,TRBJ2-3,.,TGTGCCAGCAGCCCCAGGGGGGAGCGCACAGATACGCAGTATTTT,CASSPRGERTDTQYF
TRBV2,TRBD2,TRBJ2-3,.,TGTGCCAGCAGCCCGCGCCTAGCGGGCACAGATACGCAGTATTTT,CASSPRLAGTDTQYF
TRBV9,TRBD1,TRBJ1-2,.,TGTGCCAGCAGCGTAGACGTAGGGGGCACCTATGGCTACACCTTC,CASSVDVGGTYGYTF
TRBV5-1,.,TRBJ2-2,.,TGCGCCAGCAGCTTGATACAGGGTACCGGGGAGCTGTTTTTT,CASSLIQGTGELFF
TRBV5-1,TRBD2,TRBJ2-1,.,TGCGCCAGCAGCTCGGGGGGAACCTACAATGAGCAGTTCTTC,CASSSGGTYNEQFF
TRBV30,.,TRBJ1-3,.,TGTGCCTGGAGTTTTAGGGCTGGAAACACCATATATTTT,CAWSFRAGNTIYF
TRBV19,TRBD2,TRBJ2-7,.,TGTGCCAGTAGTCTCAGGACTAGCGGATCCTACGAGCAGTACTTC,CASSLRTSGSYEQYF
TRBV18,TRBD2,TRBJ2-1,once,TGTGCCAGCTCACCGACTAGCGAAAACAATGAGCAGTTCTTC,CASSPTSENNEQFF
TRBV9,.,TRBJ2-7,.,TGTGCCAGCAGCCCCCATACCAGGGCCCGCTCCTACGAGCAGTACTTC,CASSPHTRARSYEQYF